This T cell receptor (beta chain) was sequenced in a study of T cells expressing NK-cell markers. Study context: The eight sequenced donors comprised seven who were HCMV-seropositive and one who was seronegative.

After re-calling the 5' RACE reads, TCRdb lists one entry per CDR3 protein, DNA absent. The listing contains under 200,000 distinct CDR3 sequences. The germline V gene encodes CDR1 LNHDA and CDR2 SQIVND (reference sequence). CDR3 length: 13 residues. The specimen was blood T cells: a sorted CD56 or NKG2C T cell subset, CD4+ or CD8+ T cells, or bulk PBMC T cells (not recorded which). The source is a woman between 18 and 75 years old in good health. The chain joins TRBV19 to TRBJ1-1. CDR3 sequence reads: CASRSLVNTEAFF.